Following are 17 T cell receptor beta chains from one sample sequenced in a study of OX40 agonist ivuxolimab in advanced cancers. The library was produced with the immunoSEQ multiplex PCR assay. TCRdb provides this immuneACCESS table in a form limited to in-frame rearrangements. Some clones are lacking; in checked studies, under half of them reflect an unresolved V gene, and why the rest are absent is not known. This sample is represented by fewer than 80,000 clones; 85% of them were singletons. About 0.83% of the sample comes from the top ten. The sample here was CD4+ or CD8+ T cells sorted from blood, taken in a trial of the OX40 agonist ivuxolimab. The receptor source for this set is an adult with an advanced solid tumor such as melanoma, head and neck, liver or kidney cancer.

The chain couples TRBV28 to TRBJ1-6; D is unclear. The CDR3 is 12 amino acids. Trimming took off 2 bases at V and 19 bases at J, with 15 bases between the two ends. Germline V gene data show CDR1 as MDHEN and CDR2 as SYDVKM. The CDR3 DNA follows: TGTGCCAGCAGTTTAAAGGCAGGAGGCATGCACTTT. It codes for CASSLKAGGMHF. The complete variable domain, with remaining parts taken from reference TRBV28 and TRBJ1-6, reads DVKVTQSSRYLVKRTGEKVFLECVQDMDHENMFWYRQDPGLGLRLIYFSYDVKMKEKGDIPEGYSVSREKKERFSLILESASTNQTSMYLCASSLKAGGMHFGNGTRLTVT.

V gene TRBV7-9 combines with J gene TRBJ2-7; 9 bases agree with TRBD1. Losses at the gene ends were 0 bases for V and 1 base for J; bases not matched to a gene: 4. Per germline, CDR1 SEHNR and CDR2 FQNEAQ (reference sequence). This CDR3 region has 16 residues. The CDR3: CASSLATGGRSYEQYF. The DNA for the CDR3 is TGTGCCAGCAGCTTAGCAACAGGGGGCAGATCCTACGAGCAGTACTTC.

This chain links TRBV6-4 with TRBJ2-3; D possibly uses TRBD1 or TRBD2 (5 bases each). CDR3 size: 14 residues. Trimming stripped 4 bases from V and 6 bases from J, with 14 bases between. The germline V gene has CDR1 MRHNA and CDR2 SNTAGT. The CDR3 coding sequence is TGTGCCAGCAGTGCGGATGAGGGGATGGATACGCAGTATTTT. It translates to CASSADEGMDTQYF.

The rearrangement uses TRBV4-1 and TRBJ2-7, with 9 bases fitting TRBD2. V shed 4 bases and J 3 bases; nucleotides not matched to a gene: 13. CDR1 and CDR2 from the germline V gene are MGHRA and YSYEKL. The CDR3 totals 17 residues. DNA of the CDR3: TGCGCCAGCAGCCTAACCAATAGCGGGAGTAACCTCTACGAGCAGTACTTC. Translation gives CASSLTNSGSNLYEQYF.

The rearrangement joins TRBV5-4 to TRBJ2-2; D may be TRBD2 (6 bases). CDR1 and CDR2 (germline): SGHNT, YYREEE (reference sequence). This CDR3 spans 15 amino acids. Trimming stripped 4 bases from V and 6 bases from J, with 16 bases between. This CDR3 is CASSPRAGQAGELFF. The DNA for the CDR3 is TGTGCCAGCAGCCCCCGGGCGGGGCAGGCCGGGGAGCTGTTTTTT.

V and J are TRBV10-3 and TRBJ2-7; TRBD1 aligns across 8 bases. V gave up 2 bases and J gave up 4 bases; unmatched junction bases: 4. From germline, CDR1 is ENHRY and CDR2 SYGVKD. This CDR3 is 14 amino acids long. Written as DNA, the CDR3 is TGTGCCATCAGTGAGGGTCAGGGGGCTTACGAGCAGTACTTC. This gives the protein CAISEGQGAYEQYF.

The chain uses TRBV27 and TRBJ1-3; no clear D gene. V was clipped by 6 bases and J by 0 bases, with 9 bases between them. Germline V lookup: CDR1 MNHEY, CDR2 SMNVEV (reference sequence). This CDR3 is built from 14 residues. DNA of the CDR3: TGTGCCAGCAGCGGGTCCGGCTCTGGAAACACCATATATTTT. Protein product: CASSGSGSGNTIYF.

The CDR3 nucleotides are TGTGCCAGCAGTTCAGGACAGGGCTACAGGGAGAACACTGAAGCTTTCTTT. This sequence encodes CASSSGQGYRENTEAFF. V usage is TRBV28 and J usage is TRBJ1-1; 8 bases align to TRBD1. The CDR3 has 17 residues. CDR1 and CDR2 from the germline V gene are MDHEN and SYDVKM. V shed 4 bases and J 1 base; nucleotides not matched to a gene: 11.

The chain joins TRBV5-4 to TRBJ2-5, with 10 bases identical to TRBD2. The CDR3 extends over 16 amino acids. Germline values: CDR1 SGHNT, CDR2 YYREEE (reference sequence). V lost 1 base to trimming and J lost 1 base; unmatched junction nucleotides: 4. CDR3 sequence reads: CASSLRLAGFQETQYF. The CDR3 region has the DNA TGTGCCAGCAGCTTGCGACTAGCGGGTTTCCAAGAGACCCAGTACTTC.

This chain joins TRBV7-2 and TRBJ2-3, with D hard to call. CDR3 length: 12 amino acids. V gave up 5 bases and J gave up 4 bases, with 7 bases separating them. Germline CDR1 is SGHTA and CDR2 is FQGNSA. Here the CDR3 DNA reads TGTGCCAGCAGCATGTATTCAGATACGCAGTATTTT. This codes for CASSMYSDTQYF.

The chain uses TRBV2 and TRBJ2-1; 7 bases are a match to TRBD1. This CDR3 has 14 amino acids. Unmatched junction bases numbered 10, after V lost 5 bases and J lost 9 bases. CDR1 and CDR2 from the germline V gene are SNHLY and FYNNEI. CDR3 sequence (DNA): TGTGCCAGCAGTCCCCAACAGGGGATGAGTGAGCAGTTCTTC. Translating gives CASSPQQGMSEQFF.

DNA for the CDR3: TGTGCCATCAGTGGAGGAGAGGGGACCCAGTACTTC. It yields the protein CAISGGEGTQYF. The chain is built from TRBV10-3 and TRBJ2-5; maybe TRBD2 (5 bases). V shed 4 bases and J shed 7 bases, with 10 bases lying between them. The CDR3 loop spans 12 amino acids. Germline V gene sequence: CDR1 ENHRY, CDR2 SYGVKD.

The chain couples TRBV18 to TRBJ1-1, with a tentative D call TRBD1 (6 bases). In germline, CDR1 is KGHSH, CDR2 LQKENI. Trimming pared 3 bases from V and 0 bases from J, leaving 17 bases between. This CDR3 is built from 17 residues. The CDR3 DNA reads TGTGCCAGCTCACCCAGGGGAGTTGGGATGATGAACACTGAAGCTTTCTTT. It is translated as CASSPRGVGMMNTEAFF.

The V call is TRBV30, the J call TRBJ1-6; D is uncertain. CDR1 is GTSNPN, CDR2 SVGIG, per germline (reference sequence). The V end was cut by 1 base, the J end by 7 bases, with 14 bases between. This CDR3 region has 15 residues. As DNA, the CDR3 is TGTGCCTGGAGTGAAGGAGCCCTTTCCAATTCACCCCTCCACTTT. Its translation: CAWSEGALSNSPLHF.

J is TRBJ2-3 and V is TRBV7-8; D ambiguous. The germline CDR1 and CDR2 sequences are SGHVS and FQNEAQ. Trimming stripped 4 bases from V and 2 bases from J, with 10 bases between. The CDR3 is made up of 14 amino acids. CDR3 sequence reads: CASSSRRITDTQYF. The DNA for the CDR3 is TGTGCCAGCAGCTCAAGGCGGATCACAGATACGCAGTATTTT. The variable domain in full, completed from reference TRBV7-8 and TRBJ2-3, reads GAGVSQSPRYKVAKRGQDVALRCDPISGHVSLFWYQQALGQGPEFLTYFQNEAQLDKSGLPSDRFFAERPEGSVSTLKIQRTQQEDSAVYLCASSSRRITDTQYFGPGTRLTVL.

This clone appeared a few times. The sample has other DNA sequences that encode this CDR3 too. The J gene is TRBJ1-1, the V gene TRBV2; D call uncertain. From germline, CDR1 is SNHLY and CDR2 FYNNEI. The CDR3 sequence is 13 residues long. Trimming took off 3 bases at V and 4 bases at J, with 9 bases between the two ends. CDR3 in DNA: TGTGCCAGCAGTGATCCCCGTCCCACTGAAGCTTTCTTT. It yields the protein CASSDPRPTEAFF. The full variable domain, in which reference TRBV2 and TRBJ1-1 provide the parts outside the CDR3, is EPEVTQTPSHQVTQMGQEVILRCVPISNHLYFYWYRQILGQKVEFLVSFYNNEISEKSEIFDDQFSVERPDGSNFTLKIRSTKLEDSAMYFCASSDPRPTEAFFGQGTRLTVV.

V usage is TRBV6-1 and J usage is TRBJ2-2; unclear D gene. With 5 bases removed from V and 3 bases from J, the gap between germline ends came to 10 bases. Germline CDR1 is MNHNS and CDR2 is SASEGT. The CDR3 has 14 amino acids. DNA of the CDR3: TGTGCCAGCAGTCCCGTGTTTTACACCGGGGAGCTGTTTTTT. It codes for CASSPVFYTGELFF.